The 26 T cell receptor beta chains reported below all come from one sample, sequenced in a study of human versus mouse CDR3 diversity and MHC coevolution. The table came from immunoSEQ multiplex PCR; TCRdb's copy has only in-frame clones and leaves some out. The table includes about 77,000 clones, around 90% detected once. The sequenced sample consisted of naive CD4+ T cells from blood. Sample subset: CD45RO-negative CD62L-positive naive CD4 T cells. These TCRs come from a person aged 25 to 69 in good health.

V and J are TRBV28 and TRBJ1-6; 10 bases map to TRBD1. The ends lost 6 bases at V and 7 bases at J; junction bases unmatched: 3. The CDR3 is 14 amino acids. Per germline, CDR1 MDHEN and CDR2 SYDVKM. The CDR3 here is CASRAGQGNSPLHF. For the CDR3, the DNA is TGTGCCAGCAGGGCGGGACAGGGGAATTCACCCCTCCACTTT. Looking up the rest from reference TRBV28 and TRBJ1-6 gives the full variable domain: DVKVTQSSRYLVKRTGEKVFLECVQDMDHENMFWYRQDPGLGLRLIYFSYDVKMKEKGDIPEGYSVSREKKERFSLILESASTNQTSMYLCASRAGQGNSPLHFGNGTRLTVT.

The genes are TRBV27 and TRBJ2-7, with 7 positions matching TRBD2. V lost 2 bases, J lost 3 bases, and 10 bases stayed unmatched. Per the germline V gene, CDR1 is MNHEY and CDR2 is SMNVEV (reference sequence). The CDR3 spans 16 residues. Written as DNA, the CDR3 is TGTGCCAGCAGTTTAGGCCTCCGGGGGGTTTTCTACGAGCAGTACTTC. As protein: CASSLGLRGVFYEQYF.

The V and J genes are TRBV11-2 and TRBJ1-1; 10 bases line up with TRBD1. The V segment lost 4 bases and the J segment 1 base; nucleotides outside the gene matches: 3. The CDR3 is made up of 15 amino acids. CDR1 and CDR2 (germline): SGHAT, FQNNGV. CDR3 sequence: CASSSWTGGNTEAFF. The CDR3 DNA reads as TGTGCCAGCAGCTCTTGGACAGGGGGGAACACTGAAGCTTTCTTT.

The chain combines TRBV5-1 with TRBJ2-7, with 12 positions matching TRBD2. The V gene's germline CDR1 is SGHRS and CDR2 YFSETQ. Trimming cost V 4 bases and J 3 bases; bases outside gene matches: 14. CDR3 length: 18 residues. The CDR3 reads CASSPGLAGKLTGYEQYF. CDR3 coding DNA: TGCGCCAGCAGCCCCGGACTAGCGGGAAAACTGACGGGCTACGAGCAGTACTTC.

CDR3 coding DNA: TGTGCCAGCAGCTTTACTAGCGGGGGAAAAGAGACCCAGTACTTC. Amino acids: CASSFTSGGKETQYF. The chain joins TRBV11-2 to TRBJ2-5, with 11 bases fitting TRBD2. This CDR3 is built from 15 residues. J lost 3 bases, V lost 3 bases, and 3 bases had no gene match. From germline, CDR1 is SGHAT and CDR2 FQNNGV.

This rearrangement joins TRBV16 to TRBJ1-2; no clear D. The CDR3 is made up of 13 amino acids. Germline-derived CDR1 and CDR2 are KGHSY and FQNENV. Trimming removed 4 bases at V and 2 bases at J, with 8 bases between. CDR3 in DNA: TGTGCCAGCAGCCCAGACATGAACTATGGCTACACCTTC. The encoded protein is CASSPDMNYGYTF.

The genes are TRBV10-1 and TRBJ1-1; D gene ambiguous. Germline CDR1 reads WNHNN; CDR2 reads SYGVQD (reference sequence). This CDR3 contains 13 residues. V shed 3 bases and J shed 0 bases, with 5 bases lying between them. The CDR3 nucleotides read TGCGCCAGCAGTGATTCCGTGAACACTGAAGCTTTCTTT. Translation: CASSDSVNTEAFF.

This clone was seen just once. The V and J genes are TRBV6-1 and TRBJ2-5; D is perhaps TRBD2 (5 bases). The V end lost 6 bases, the J end lost 4 bases, and 12 bases lay between the germline ends. This CDR3 is built from 13 residues. CDR1 MNHNS and CDR2 SASEGT come from the germline V gene. CDR3 bases: TGTGCCAGCAGCGTAACTAGACGAGAGACCCAGTACTTC. It yields the protein CASSVTRRETQYF.

The V and J genes are TRBV12-5 and TRBJ1-4; D might be TRBD1 (6 bases). V shed 3 bases and J shed 7 bases, with 21 bases lying between them. CDR1 and CDR2 from the germline V gene are LGHNT and FRNRAP. This CDR3 has 17 residues. CDR3 sequence reads: CASGLPTPRRGREKLFF. The CDR3 DNA reads TGTGCTAGTGGTTTACCTACTCCGCGCAGGGGACGTGAAAAACTGTTTTTT.

The chain carries TRBV6-1 and TRBJ2-7; a weak D match, TRBD1 (6 bases). The CDR3 totals 15 residues. Germline-derived CDR1 and CDR2 are MNHNS and SASEGT. The ends were cut back, 5 bases at V and 2 bases at J, with 16 bases in the middle. CDR3 nucleotide sequence: TGTGCCAGCAGTCTGCTTGGGACACCAACCTACGAGCAGTACTTC. This gives the protein CASSLLGTPTYEQYF.

Only one count was recorded for this clone. The chain is built from TRBV12-5 and TRBJ2-3; TRBD2 aligns across 7 bases. The germline V gene encodes CDR1 LGHNT and CDR2 FRNRAP. J was trimmed by 2 bases and V by 5 bases; bases with no gene match: 13. The CDR3 extends over 17 amino acids. CDR3 region: CASGPRLASGNTDTQYF. The CDR3 region has the DNA TGTGCTAGTGGTCCGCGCCTGGCTAGCGGTAACACAGATACGCAGTATTTT.

This chain uses TRBV30 with TRBJ2-2; tentative D call: TRBD1 (6 bases). V lost 7 bases and J 0 bases, leaving 12 bases between the germline ends. Germline values: CDR1 GTSNPN, CDR2 SVGIG (reference sequence). The CDR3 consists of 14 residues. As DNA, the CDR3 is TGTGCCTTTCAGGGGCCCTCGAACACCGGGGAGCTGTTTTTT. It encodes CAFQGPSNTGELFF.

The table lists this clone with a few counts. The chain has TRBV28 and TRBJ1-3; D unclear. V lost 3 bases and J 0 bases, leaving 9 bases between the germline ends. Germline values: CDR1 MDHEN, CDR2 SYDVKM. This CDR3 has 15 residues. The DNA for the CDR3 is TGTGCCAGCAGTTTTACACCCAGCTCTGGAAACACCATATATTTT. Residues: CASSFTPSSGNTIYF.

The V gene is TRBV15, the J gene TRBJ1-2; D is ambiguous. In germline, CDR1 is LNHNV, CDR2 YYDKDF (reference sequence). There are 14 residues in the CDR3. V lost 5 bases to trimming and J lost 2 bases, with 12 bases between them. As DNA, the CDR3 is TGTGCCACCAGCCGTCGTGAGGGAAACTATGGCTACACCTTC. Encoded protein: CATSRREGNYGYTF.

This rearrangement joins TRBV7-2 to TRBJ2-7; a weak D match, TRBD1 (5 bases). The CDR3 spans 14 residues. V lost 3 bases, J lost 5 bases, and 14 bases lay in between. Germline CDR1 SGHTA, CDR2 FQGNSA. DNA of the CDR3: TGTGCCAGCAGCTTCGCAGGGATAATCGACGAGCAGTACTTC. Residues: CASSFAGIIDEQYF.

The chain is built from TRBV4-1 and TRBJ2-2, with 7 bases fitting TRBD1. The CDR3 length is 16 residues. Trimming at V came to 4 bases and at J to 0 bases, leaving 5 bases not matched to a gene. Germline CDR1 is MGHRA and CDR2 is YSYEKL. The CDR3 sequence: CASSREDRPNTGELFF. The CDR3 DNA reads TGCGCCAGCAGCCGAGAGGACAGGCCGAACACCGGGGAGCTGTTTTTT.

The rearrangement joins TRBV5-6 to TRBJ2-7; 8 bases fit TRBD1. With V trimmed by 0 bases and J by 3 bases, 5 bases remained unmatched. CDR3 length: 15 amino acids. Per germline, CDR1 SGHDT and CDR2 YYEEEE. The DNA for the CDR3 is TGTGCCAGCAGCTTGGTGGACAGGGTCTTCTACGAGCAGTACTTC. As protein: CASSLVDRVFYEQYF. Drawing the rest from reference TRBV5-6 and TRBJ2-7, the complete variable domain is DAGVTQSPTHLIKTRGQQVTLRCSPKSGHDTVSWYQQALGQGPQFIFQYYEEEERQRGNFPDRFSGHQFPNYSSELNVNALLLGDSALYLCASSLVDRVFYEQYFGPGTRLTVT.

In nucleotides, the CDR3 is TGCGCCAGCAGCCGGGTTCTCGGAGCCGGCCAAGAGACCCAGTACTTC. Amino acids: CASSRVLGAGQETQYF. V gene TRBV5-1 combines with J gene TRBJ2-5; D unresolved. Germline CDR1 SGHRS, CDR2 YFSETQ. The CDR3 extends over 16 amino acids. Deletions cut 4 bases from V and 1 base from J, with 17 bases between.

The chain couples TRBV10-2 to TRBJ2-7; 11 bases fit TRBD1. Per the germline V gene, CDR1 is WSHSY and CDR2 is SAAADI. The trim removed 3 bases at V and 2 bases at J, leaving 6 bases unmatched. The CDR3 has 16 amino acids. This chain's CDR3 is CASSDLRDRGTYEQYF. As DNA, the CDR3 is TGCGCCAGCAGTGACCTCCGGGACAGGGGGACCTACGAGCAGTACTTC.

This chain connects TRBV5-6 to TRBJ1-2; 9 nucleotides agree with TRBD1. V lost 2 bases and J lost 4; bases outside the gene matches: 12. Germline V lookup: CDR1 SGHDT, CDR2 YYEEEE. The CDR3 extends over 17 amino acids. The CDR3 bases are TGTGCCAGCAGCTTTTTATCCCGGGACAGGGATTCCTATGGCTACACCTTC. Protein: CASSFLSRDRDSYGYTF.

Worth noting for this clone: Relative to the germline gene, one junction end is altered; a read error may explain this. The gene calls are TRBV11-3 and TRBJ2-7, with D possibly matching TRBD2 (6 bases). Germline values: CDR1 SGHNT, CDR2 YENEEA. The CDR3 is 13 residues long. The CDR3 loop reads CASSLRDSSEQYF. The DNA of the CDR3 is TGTGCCAGCAGCTTGAGGGACTCCTCCGAGCAGTACTTC.

The V call is TRBV6-5, the J call TRBJ2-2, with D possibly TRBD2 on 5 matching bases. The CDR3 length is 16 residues. Deletions cut 2 bases from V and 0 bases from J, with 10 bases between. CDR1 is MNHEY, CDR2 SVGAGI, per germline. The DNA for the CDR3 is TGTGCCAGCAGTTACGGCGGGCGCGCGAACACCGGGGAGCTGTTTTTT. This codes for CASSYGGRANTGELFF.

This chain joins TRBV6-6 and TRBJ1-5; maybe TRBD1 (6 bases). Per the germline V gene, CDR1 is MNHNY and CDR2 is SVGAGI (reference sequence). Trimming cost V 6 bases and J 6 bases, with 21 bases left between them. There are 16 residues in the CDR3. The CDR3 region is CASRDLQGGDGQPQHF. The CDR3 region has the DNA TGTGCCAGCAGAGATTTACAGGGAGGGGATGGTCAGCCCCAGCATTTT.

The V gene is TRBV19, the J gene TRBJ2-3, with TRBD2 matching over 13 bases. Germline V CDR1 and CDR2: LNHDA, SQIVND (reference sequence). The trim removed 7 bases at V and 5 bases at J, leaving 15 bases unmatched. The CDR3 is 18 amino acids. This CDR3 is CASTPNPLAGGPLDTQYF. DNA of the CDR3: TGTGCCAGTACCCCTAACCCACTAGCGGGAGGGCCTTTAGATACGCAGTATTTT.

This chain joins TRBV5-1 and TRBJ2-3; 15 bases are a match to TRBD2. The germline V gene has CDR1 SGHRS and CDR2 YFSETQ. V lost 4 bases to trimming and J lost 6 bases; unmatched junction nucleotides: 6. This CDR3 is built from 16 residues. The CDR3 bases are TGCGCCAGCAGCGTGGGACTAGCGGGAGGCCTGGATACGCAGTATTTT. Encoded protein: CASSVGLAGGLDTQYF. The full variable domain, with the rest looked up from reference TRBV5-1 and TRBJ2-3, is KAGVTQTPRYLIKTRGQQVTLSCSPISGHRSVSWYQQTPGQGLQFLFEYFSETQRNKGNFPGRFSGRQFSNSRSEMNVSTLELGDSALYLCASSVGLAGGLDTQYFGPGTRLTVL.

The chain has TRBV28 and TRBJ1-6; D uncertain. CDR3 length equals 14 residues. Germline CDR1 reads MDHEN; CDR2 reads SYDVKM. V lost 7 bases and J lost 6, with 13 bases in between. In DNA form, the CDR3 reads TGTGCCAGCACCCGCGGGGTTGGTAATTCACCCCTCCACTTT. Its protein product is CASTRGVGNSPLHF. The full variable domain, its missing parts supplied by reference TRBV28 and TRBJ1-6, is DVKVTQSSRYLVKRTGEKVFLECVQDMDHENMFWYRQDPGLGLRLIYFSYDVKMKEKGDIPEGYSVSREKKERFSLILESASTNQTSMYLCASTRGVGNSPLHFGNGTRLTVT.